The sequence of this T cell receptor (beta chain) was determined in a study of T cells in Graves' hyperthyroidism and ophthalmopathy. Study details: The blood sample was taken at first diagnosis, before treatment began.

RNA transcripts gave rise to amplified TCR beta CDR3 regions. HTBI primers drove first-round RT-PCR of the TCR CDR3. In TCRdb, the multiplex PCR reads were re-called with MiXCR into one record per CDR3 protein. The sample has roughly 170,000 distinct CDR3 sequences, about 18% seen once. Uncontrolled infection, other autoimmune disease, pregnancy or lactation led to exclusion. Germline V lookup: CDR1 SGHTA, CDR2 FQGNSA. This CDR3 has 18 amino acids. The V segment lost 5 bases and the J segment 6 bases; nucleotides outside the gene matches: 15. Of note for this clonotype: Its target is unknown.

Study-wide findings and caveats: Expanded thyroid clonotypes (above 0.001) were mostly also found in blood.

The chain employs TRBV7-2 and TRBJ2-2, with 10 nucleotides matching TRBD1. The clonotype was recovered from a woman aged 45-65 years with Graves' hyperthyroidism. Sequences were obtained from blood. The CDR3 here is CASSPFRTGGITSGELFF. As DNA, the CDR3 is TGTGCCAGCAGCCCATTCCGGACAGGGGGGATTACTTCCGGGGAGCTGTTTTTT.